Listed below are T cell receptor beta chains from one sample, sequenced in a study of cytomegalovirus exposure and HLA in healthy donors. Clones were sequenced by immunoSEQ multiplex PCR, and TCRdb holds only the in-frame ones, with some missing. The sample records under 250,000 clones, around nine tenths being singletons. The sample was PBMCs. Receptor source: a young woman in good health and CMV-seropositive. Both conserved end residues are part of each CDR3. The D gene is left open where the match is weak. Some rows mark clone size as missing; the rest say once, few, many or name a class of expanded clone.

cdr3_length clone_size d_call j_call v_call cdr3_aa cdr3_nt
15 - - TRBJ1-1 TRBV27 CASSLRQDGNTEAFF TGTGCCAGCAGTTTAAGGCAGGATGGGAACACTGAAGCTTTCTTT
16 - - TRBJ2-5 TRBV28 CASTEKGNGVGETQYF TGTGCCAGCACCGAAAAGGGGAATGGGGTCGGGGAGACCCAGTACTTC
18 - TRBD1 TRBJ1-2 TRBV2 CASSEGGTGVFSNYGYTF TGTGCCAGCAGTGAAGGGGGGACAGGGGTTTTTTCTAACTATGGCTACACCTTC
19 once TRBD2 TRBJ2-1 TRBV9 CASSSGTSGRAVPYNEQFF TGTGCCAGCAGCTCTGGGACTAGCGGGAGGGCAGTCCCCTACAATGAGCAGTTCTTC
12 once TRBD1 TRBJ2-7 TRBV2 CASSSGGGEQYF TGTGCCAGCAGTTCAGGGGGCGGTGAGCAGTACTTC
15 - TRBD2 TRBJ2-1 TRBV28 CASTQSGSSYNEQFF TGTGCCAGCACCCAAAGCGGGAGCTCCTACAATGAGCAGTTCTTC
14 - - TRBJ2-2 TRBV5-1 CASTGGTDTGELFF TGCGCCAGCACGGGGGGGACAGACACCGGGGAGCTGTTTTTT
14 - - TRBJ1-1 TRBV5-1 CASSLASGTLEAFF TGCGCCAGCAGCTTGGCATCAGGAACACTTGAAGCTTTCTTT
15 - TRBD1 TRBJ1-2 TRBV25-1 CASSGPAGYRGGYTF TGTGCCAGCAGTGGACCTGCCGGCTACAGGGGAGGCTACACCTTC
14 few - TRBJ1-1 TRBV7-9 CASSLGAGNTEAFF TGTGCCAGCAGCTTAGGAGCAGGGAACACTGAAGCTTTCTTT
15 once - TRBJ2-1 TRBV25-1 CASSEAQRVDNEQFF TGTGCCAGCAGTGAGGCCCAGCGGGTTGACAATGAGCAGTTCTTC
14 - TRBD2 TRBJ2-5 TRBV2 CASSDERGGETQYF TGTGCCAGCAGTGATGAGCGGGGGGGAGAGACCCAGTACTTC
13 - - TRBJ2-2 TRBV10-2 CASTEGGYGELFF TGCGCCAGTACCGAAGGAGGATACGGGGAGCTGTTTTTT
15 - - TRBJ1-5 TRBV15 CATSQPDSASWPQHF TGTGCCACCAGCCAACCGGACAGTGCCTCGTGGCCCCAGCATTTT
11 once - TRBJ2-1 TRBV18 CASSPLNEQFF TGTGCCAGCTCACCCCTAAATGAGCAGTTCTTC
15 once TRBD1 TRBJ1-1 TRBV27 CASSGRDSQRTEAFF TGTGCCAGCAGTGGCCGGGACAGTCAAAGGACTGAAGCTTTCTTT
16 - TRBD2 TRBJ2-1 TRBV4-2 CASSQGPRLAVQEQFF TGTGCCAGCAGCCAAGGTCCCCGACTAGCGGTACAGGAGCAGTTCTTC
16 - TRBD2 TRBJ2-1 TRBV4-1 CASSPPAGALYNEQFF TGCGCCAGCAGCCCTCCGGCGGGAGCGTTGTACAATGAGCAGTTCTTC
13 - TRBD1 TRBJ1-2 TRBV29-1 CSVTGGSNYGYTF TGCAGCGTTACAGGGGGCTCTAACTATGGCTACACCTTC
14 - - TRBJ2-3 TRBV27 CASSNKRHTDTQYF TGTGCCAGCAGTAATAAGCGGCACACAGATACGCAGTATTTT
16 - TRBD2 TRBJ2-1 TRBV18 CASSLLAGGPEDEQFF TGTGCCAGCTCACTCCTAGCGGGAGGGCCTGAGGATGAGCAGTTCTTC
14 few TRBD1 TRBJ1-2 TRBV6-1 CASSGVGQHYGYTF TGTGCCAGCAGTGGAGTGGGACAGCACTATGGCTACACCTTC
16 - TRBD1 TRBJ2-2 TRBV7-9 CASSPRTGRHTGELFF TGTGCCAGCAGCCCCCGGACAGGGAGGCACACCGGGGAGCTGTTTTTT
18 once - TRBJ1-2 TRBV13 CASSSGQVLSSRSYGYTF TGTGCCAGCAGCTCAGGTCAGGTTCTTTCGTCGAGATCCTATGGCTACACCTTC
15 - - TRBJ2-7 TRBV4-2 CASSQDPAGLYEQYF TGTGCCAGCAGCCAAGATCCGGCAGGGTTGTACGAGCAGTACTTC
20 - TRBD2 TRBJ2-1 TRBV15 CATSIFGVMREGDTYNEQFF TGTGCCACCAGCATCTTCGGGGTGATGCGGGAGGGCGATACCTACAATGAGCAGTTCTTC
13 - TRBD1 TRBJ2-7 TRBV19 CASARQGGYEQYF TGTGCCAGTGCAAGACAGGGTGGGTACGAGCAGTACTTC
15 - - TRBJ1-1 TRBV6-5 CASSQGRGRGTEAFF TGTGCCAGCAGCCAGGGGCGCGGGAGAGGAACTGAAGCTTTCTTT
16 - TRBD2 TRBJ2-4 TRBV4-1 CASSQVGLGGKNIQYF TGCGCCAGCAGCCAAGTGGGCTTGGGAGGGAAAAACATTCAGTACTTC